What follows are 8 T cell receptor beta chains derived from one specimen sequenced in a study of OX40 agonist ivuxolimab in advanced cancers. The protocol was immunoSEQ multiplex PCR, while the TCRdb copy is restricted to in-frame clones and leaves out a portion. The table includes around 12,000 clones, just under 80% detected once. Specimen: CD4+ or CD8+ T cells sorted from blood, collected in a trial of the OX40 agonist ivuxolimab. The receptor set was obtained from an adult with an advanced solid tumor such as melanoma, head and neck, liver or kidney cancer.

This clone was picked up one time. The chain has TRBV11-2 and TRBJ2-1; 10 bases align to TRBD1. J was trimmed by 7 bases and V by 5 bases; bases with no gene match: 11. The V gene's germline CDR1 is SGHAT and CDR2 FQNNGV. This CDR3 comprises 16 residues. CDR3 in amino acids: CASSPGAGTGANEQFF. The CDR3 nucleotides are TGTGCCAGCAGCCCGGGTGCCGGGACAGGGGCGAATGAGCAGTTCTTC.

This chain connects TRBV5-6 to TRBJ2-7, with D hard to call. The CDR3 totals 13 residues. CDR1 and CDR2 (germline): SGHDT, YYEEEE. Trimming took off 0 bases at V and 0 bases at J, with 4 bases between the two ends. In nucleotides, the CDR3 is TGTGCCAGCAGCTTGGAATCCTCCTACGAGCAGTACTTC. Its protein is CASSLESSYEQYF. Combining the CDR3 with reference TRBV5-6 and TRBJ2-7 gives the whole variable domain DAGVTQSPTHLIKTRGQQVTLRCSPKSGHDTVSWYQQALGQGPQFIFQYYEEEERQRGNFPDRFSGHQFPNYSSELNVNALLLGDSALYLCASSLESSYEQYFGPGTRLTVT.

The chain carries TRBV6-5 and TRBJ1-1; 8 bases are a match to TRBD1. Germline V gene data show CDR1 as MNHEY and CDR2 as SVGAGI. Trimming took 4 bases from V and 1 from J; bases not matched to a gene: 2. CDR3 length: 14 amino acids. The DNA for the CDR3 is TGTGCCAGCAGTTCCGGGACAGGGAACACTGAAGCTTTCTTT. This codes for CASSSGTGNTEAFF.

The V call is TRBV6-7, the J call TRBJ1-1; D might be TRBD1 (5 bases). TRBV6-7 is an open reading frame, and its role is uncertain. The V and J ends lost 0 bases and 13 bases respectively, with 18 bases between them. CDR3 size: 14 residues. Here the CDR3 DNA reads TGTGCCAGCAGTTACTCGCGCTGTCCAGGGCGAAATTTCTTT. It specifies CASSYSRCPGRNFF.

The J gene is TRBJ2-6, the V gene TRBV30; no definite D call. This CDR3 comprises 16 residues. The V end lost 0 bases, the J end lost 0 bases, and 9 bases lay between the germline ends. Looked up from germline, CDR1 is GTSNPN and CDR2 is SVGIG (reference sequence). The chain's CDR3 is CAWSVLGTSGANVLTF. The DNA of the CDR3 is TGTGCCTGGAGTGTACTCGGAACCTCTGGGGCCAACGTCCTGACTTTC. The full variable domain, rest sourced from reference TRBV30 and TRBJ2-6, is SQTIHQWPATLVQPVGSPLSLECTVEGTSNPNLYWYRQAAGRGLQLLFYSVGIGQISSEVPQNLSASRPQDRQFILSSKKLLLSDSGFYLCAWSVLGTSGANVLTFGAGSRLTVL.

The V gene is TRBV7-9, the J gene TRBJ2-7; TRBD2 matches 14 bases. This CDR3 contains 17 residues. J was trimmed by 3 bases and V by 5 bases; bases with no gene match: 9. Germline V gene data show CDR1 as SEHNR and CDR2 as FQNEAQ (reference sequence). CDR3 region: CASSTGLAGANLYEQYF. The CDR3 nucleotides read TGTGCCAGCAGCACGGGACTAGCGGGAGCCAACCTCTACGAGCAGTACTTC.

V is TRBV29-1 and J is TRBJ2-1; D is undetermined. The CDR3 is made up of 11 amino acids. V lost 5 bases to trimming and J lost 8 bases, with 10 bases between them. Germline V gene data show CDR1 as SQVTM and CDR2 as ANQGSEA. The CDR3, as DNA: TGCAGCGTTAGTCTGACGGATGAGCAGTTCTTC. It yields the protein CSVSLTDEQFF.

V gene TRBV5-1 combines with J gene TRBJ2-7; D may be TRBD1 (6 bases). Trimming removed 4 bases from V and 7 bases from J, with 21 bases in between. This CDR3 has 15 amino acids. CDR1 and CDR2 from the germline V gene are SGHRS and YFSETQ. CDR3 nucleotides: TGCGCCAGCAGCGGAAGGGACACGGAAGGTGAAGAGCAGTACTTC. Translated, it gives CASSGRDTEGEEQYF.